These 2 T cell receptor beta chains share one sample of origin, sequenced in a study of T-cell reconstitution after alpha-beta-depleted transplantation in children. TCRbeta library construction was performed incorporating unique molecular identifiers. In TCRdb, the PCR reads were re-called with MiXCR into one record per CDR3 protein. The top ten hold 25% to 30% of the sample, which has tens of thousands of distinct CDR3 sequences, 11% to 15% seen once. Specimen: PBMCs, mostly from graft donor cells, collected 180 days after TCRalphabeta/CD19-depleted stem cell transplant. These receptors came from a male patient under 10 years old who had a stem cell transplant for acute lymphoblastic leukemia, so the T cells may come from the graft donor.

This rearrangement joins TRBV4-1 to TRBJ2-1; TRBD2 aligns across 11 bases. The CDR3 is made up of 15 amino acids. The V gene's germline CDR1 is MGHRA and CDR2 YSYEKL. V shed 0 bases and J 14 bases; nucleotides not matched to a gene: 9. The CDR3 sequence: CASSQDRGLAAFKFF. The CDR3 region has the DNA TGCGCCAGCAGCCAAGATCGGGGACTAGCGGCGTTTAAGTTCTTC.

V usage is TRBV7-2 and J usage is TRBJ2-1; 9 bases match TRBD2. The CDR3 runs to 17 residues. V gave up 5 bases and J gave up 4 bases; unmatched junction bases: 12. In germline, CDR1 is SGHTA, CDR2 FQGNSA. CDR3 nucleotide sequence: TGTGCCAGCAGCCCGGTCGTGGCTAGCGGGAATTACAATGAGCAGTTCTTC. Its protein product is CASSPVVASGNYNEQFF.